The sequence of this T cell receptor beta chain was determined in a study of blood T cell repertoires in COVID-19. Study-wide background: T cells, B-cell-depleted T cells, or PBMCs supplied cDNA or gDNA.

As originally analysed: For nucleated cells, counts were estimated from reference gene primer amplification. The data were produced by immunoSEQ multiplex PCR, yet TCRdb's version contains in-frame clones alone and is incomplete. The V and J calls and clone size come from that table; D and trimming were worked out from the DNA. The sample yields over 85,000 clones, around 87% seen once. Trimming pared 3 bases from V and 11 bases from J, leaving 16 bases between. Per germline, CDR1 MNHNS and CDR2 SASEGT. The CDR3 contains 13 residues. Material for sequencing was peripheral blood. This chain connects TRBV6-1 to TRBJ1-1; D is possibly TRBD1 (6 bases). The origin of this receptor is a human donor with acute or convalescent COVID-19. The donor label of this sample is uncertain. In nucleotides, the CDR3 is TGTGCCAGCAGTGAGGACAGAACCCCTTCGGCTTTCTTT. The encoded protein is CASSEDRTPSAFF.